This T cell receptor beta chain stems from a study of blood T cell repertoires in COVID-19. Turning to the study itself: Acute-phase and convalescent COVID-19 samples originated in the United States, Italy and Spain. PBMCs, B-cell-depleted T cells, or T cells provided the cDNA or gDNA that made up the material.

Sequencing was performed with immunoSEQ multiplex PCR; in TCRdb, only in-frame clones are kept and a portion is missing. The table lists some 60,000 clones, 65% to 90% of them singletons. J was trimmed by 7 bases and V by 2 bases; bases with no gene match: 3. Germline V CDR1 and CDR2: MRHNA, SNTAGT. CDR3 length equals 14 residues. The sequencing input was peripheral blood. The chain uses TRBV6-4 and TRBJ2-2; 8 positions agree with TRBD1. The origin of this receptor is a man aged 45-60 years with COVID-19, enrolled during active disease. The CDR3 reads CASSDGQGGGELFF. DNA for the CDR3: TGTGCCAGCAGTGACGGACAGGGCGGCGGGGAGCTGTTTTTT.